A selection of T cell receptor beta chains follows, all from one sample in a study of cytomegalovirus exposure and HLA in healthy donors. Method: immunoSEQ multiplex PCR; TCRdb's copy keeps in-frame clones and lacks some. The sample carries fewer than 60,000 clones, approximately 80% recorded once. Sequencing was done on a sample of PBMCs. The receptor set was obtained from a man aged 50 or older in good health and CMV-seronegative. CDR3s include the opening cysteine and the closing phenylalanine or tryptophan. A D gene is named only where the DNA matches it firmly. Size values are once, few and many counts, or a class for expanded clones, and some rows have none.

abundance: -; d_gene: TRBD1; v_gene: TRBV28; j_gene: TRBJ2-2; CDR3nt: TGTGCCAGCAGCCGCGGGGGACAGGGACCCACCGGGGAGCTGTTTTTT; CDR3aa: CASSRGGQGPTGELFF
abundance: -; d_gene: TRBD1; v_gene: TRBV19; j_gene: TRBJ1-5; CDR3nt: TGTGCCAGTAGTATCGGCAGGGGGCTGGGGGATCAGCCCCAGCATTTT; CDR3aa: CASSIGRGLGDQPQHF
abundance: -; d_gene: -; v_gene: TRBV9; j_gene: TRBJ1-6; CDR3nt: TGTGCCAGCAGCGTAGTGGCGGCGGGTTCACCCCTCCACTTT; CDR3aa: CASSVVAAGSPLHF
abundance: -; d_gene: -; v_gene: TRBV9; j_gene: TRBJ2-3; CDR3nt: TGTGCCAGCAGCGTAGCTCTGGAGCGGGTGAAAGATACGCAGTATTTT; CDR3aa: CASSVALERVKDTQYF
abundance: -; d_gene: TRBD2; v_gene: TRBV27; j_gene: TRBJ2-3; CDR3nt: TGTGCCACCAAGGGACTAGCGTCCTTCAACACAGATACGCAGTATTTT; CDR3aa: CATKGLASFNTDTQYF
abundance: few; d_gene: -; v_gene: TRBV4-3; j_gene: TRBJ2-7; CDR3nt: TGCGCCAGCAGCCAAGACCGGCAGGCACCCTCCTACGAGCAGTACTTC; CDR3aa: CASSQDRQAPSYEQYF
abundance: -; d_gene: TRBD1; v_gene: TRBV7-6; j_gene: TRBJ2-5; CDR3nt: TGTGCCAGCAGCTCGGGGACAGGGGGTCTAGAGACCCAGTACTTC; CDR3aa: CASSSGTGGLETQYF
abundance: -; d_gene: -; v_gene: TRBV2; j_gene: TRBJ2-2; CDR3nt: TGTGCCAGCAGTTCTGACGCGGGGGGGGAGCTGTTTTTT; CDR3aa: CASSSDAGGELFF
abundance: -; d_gene: TRBD2; v_gene: TRBV7-3; j_gene: TRBJ2-5; CDR3nt: TGTGCCAGCAGCTTATCCACTAGCGGACAAGAGACCCAGTACTTC; CDR3aa: CASSLSTSGQETQYF
abundance: -; d_gene: -; v_gene: TRBV4-1; j_gene: TRBJ2-1; CDR3nt: TGCGCCAGCAGCCAAGACATCAGCGGGCCGCACAATGAGCAGTTCTTC; CDR3aa: CASSQDISGPHNEQFF
abundance: -; d_gene: TRBD1; v_gene: TRBV7-8; j_gene: TRBJ1-1; CDR3nt: TGTGCCAGCAGGCTACAGGGGAATACGAACACTGAAGCTTTCTTT; CDR3aa: CASRLQGNTNTEAFF
abundance: -; d_gene: -; v_gene: TRBV4-1; j_gene: TRBJ1-5; CDR3nt: TGCGCCAGCAGCCCGGTGGGGGCTGCCCAGCCCCAGCATTTT; CDR3aa: CASSPVGAAQPQHF
abundance: -; d_gene: TRBD1; v_gene: TRBV7-8; j_gene: TRBJ1-1; CDR3nt: TGTGCCAGCAGCCTCACCGGGACAGGGGACTCTGAAGCTTTCTTT; CDR3aa: CASSLTGTGDSEAFF
abundance: -; d_gene: -; v_gene: TRBV7-9; j_gene: TRBJ2-2; CDR3nt: TGTGCCAGCAGCTTTCTTCGTGGGGAGCTGTTTTTT; CDR3aa: CASSFLRGELFF
abundance: -; d_gene: -; v_gene: TRBV19; j_gene: TRBJ2-3; CDR3nt: TGTGCCAGTACGGCAGGGAACACAGATACGCAGTATTTT; CDR3aa: CASTAGNTDTQYF
abundance: -; d_gene: TRBD1; v_gene: TRBV15; j_gene: TRBJ2-7; CDR3nt: TGTGCCACCAGCAGAGGTTCAGGGGGCGGATACGAGCAGTACTTC; CDR3aa: CATSRGSGGGYEQYF
abundance: -; d_gene: TRBD2; v_gene: TRBV5-1; j_gene: TRBJ2-2; CDR3nt: TGCGCCAGCAGCGCCCGACTAGCGGTGATTAACACCGGGGAGCTGTTTTTT; CDR3aa: CASSARLAVINTGELFF
abundance: -; d_gene: TRBD1; v_gene: TRBV9; j_gene: TRBJ2-1; CDR3nt: TGTGCCAGCAGCATGGGGACAGGGAATAATGAGCAGTTCTTC; CDR3aa: CASSMGTGNNEQFF
abundance: -; d_gene: -; v_gene: TRBV2; j_gene: TRBJ2-3; CDR3nt: TGTGCCAGGGGGCCCTCCGATACGCAGTATTTT; CDR3aa: CARGPSDTQYF
abundance: -; d_gene: -; v_gene: TRBV5-5; j_gene: TRBJ1-4; CDR3nt: TGTGCCAGCAGCAAGGAGGTAGACAGGATAGGGGAAAAACTGTTTTTT; CDR3aa: CASSKEVDRIGEKLFF
abundance: -; d_gene: -; v_gene: TRBV28; j_gene: TRBJ2-2; CDR3nt: TGTGCCAGCAGGGGGCCCGCGAACACCGGGGAGCTGTTTTTT; CDR3aa: CASRGPANTGELFF
abundance: few; d_gene: -; v_gene: TRBV10-3; j_gene: TRBJ2-5; CDR3nt: TGTGCCATCAGACAGGGCCCAACACAAGAGACCCAGTACTTC; CDR3aa: CAIRQGPTQETQYF
abundance: -; d_gene: -; v_gene: TRBV4-1; j_gene: TRBJ1-1; CDR3nt: TGCGCCAGCAGCCAAGTCGAGGGAAGGACTGAAGCTTTCTTT; CDR3aa: CASSQVEGRTEAFF
abundance: few; d_gene: TRBD1; v_gene: TRBV7-6; j_gene: TRBJ2-7; CDR3nt: TGTGCCAGCAGCCCTTCGGGACAGTCCTACGAGCAGTACTTC; CDR3aa: CASSPSGQSYEQYF
abundance: -; d_gene: TRBD1; v_gene: TRBV9; j_gene: TRBJ2-7; CDR3nt: TGTGCCAGCAGCGTCGCGGGACAGGGGGCCCACGAGCAGTACTTC; CDR3aa: CASSVAGQGAHEQYF
abundance: few; d_gene: -; v_gene: TRBV5-1; j_gene: TRBJ2-3; CDR3nt: TGCGCCAGCAGCTTGAAGGGGGCAGATACGCAGTATTTT; CDR3aa: CASSLKGADTQYF
abundance: -; d_gene: -; v_gene: TRBV15; j_gene: TRBJ2-1; CDR3nt: TGTGCCACCCAACTCGGAGGGGGGGATTTCTCCTACAATGAGCAGTTCTTC; CDR3aa: CATQLGGGDFSYNEQFF
abundance: -; d_gene: -; v_gene: TRBV9; j_gene: TRBJ1-4; CDR3nt: TGTGCCAGCAGCGTTGGGGAGTCAACTAATGAAAAACTGTTTTTT; CDR3aa: CASSVGESTNEKLFF
abundance: once; d_gene: TRBD1; v_gene: TRBV5-6; j_gene: TRBJ2-7; CDR3nt: TGTGCCAGCAGCTCCCCGGGACAGGGGGCATACGAGCAGTACTTC; CDR3aa: CASSSPGQGAYEQYF
abundance: -; d_gene: TRBD2; v_gene: TRBV5-4; j_gene: TRBJ2-5; CDR3nt: TGTGCCAGCAGCTTGGAGTTTGGTAGCGGGGGGGCAAAGACCCAGTACTTC; CDR3aa: CASSLEFGSGGAKTQYF
abundance: -; d_gene: -; v_gene: TRBV19; j_gene: TRBJ1-5; CDR3nt: TGTGCCAGTAGTCCAGTGAGCAATCAGCCCCAGCATTTT; CDR3aa: CASSPVSNQPQHF
abundance: -; d_gene: -; v_gene: TRBV9; j_gene: TRBJ1-6; CDR3nt: TGTGCCAGCAGCGTTTCGGCAGGGGCTAATAATTCACCCCTCCACTTT; CDR3aa: CASSVSAGANNSPLHF
abundance: -; d_gene: -; v_gene: TRBV6-5; j_gene: TRBJ2-2; CDR3nt: TGTGCCAGCAGTAAGGGACATTCGAGAGAGGGGGAGCTGTTTTTT; CDR3aa: CASSKGHSREGELFF
abundance: -; d_gene: TRBD1; v_gene: TRBV28; j_gene: TRBJ1-5; CDR3nt: TGTGCCAGCAGTTTCCCTGGACAGGCACCGAGGCCCCAGCATTTT; CDR3aa: CASSFPGQAPRPQHF
abundance: -; d_gene: TRBD1; v_gene: TRBV27; j_gene: TRBJ2-1; CDR3nt: TGTGCCAGCAGTTTAACGGGACAGGGGAATGAGCAGTTCTTC; CDR3aa: CASSLTGQGNEQFF
abundance: -; d_gene: -; v_gene: TRBV7-3; j_gene: TRBJ2-5; CDR3nt: TGTGCCAGCAGGACCACCTGGGACACCCGAGGGACCCAGTACTTC; CDR3aa: CASRTTWDTRGTQYF
abundance: -; d_gene: TRBD1; v_gene: TRBV29-1; j_gene: TRBJ1-1; CDR3nt: TGCAGTAGTACAGGGGGCCCTGAAGCTTTCTTT; CDR3aa: CSSTGGPEAFF
abundance: once; d_gene: TRBD1; v_gene: TRBV6-6; j_gene: TRBJ2-7; CDR3nt: TGTGCCAGCAGTTCCCCGGACAGGGGTATGTACGAGCAGTACTTC; CDR3aa: CASSSPDRGMYEQYF
abundance: -; d_gene: -; v_gene: TRBV5-1; j_gene: TRBJ1-2; CDR3nt: TGCGCCAGCAGCTTTTCCTACGGCAGGGACTATGGCTACACCTTC; CDR3aa: CASSFSYGRDYGYTF
abundance: -; d_gene: TRBD1; v_gene: TRBV7-9; j_gene: TRBJ1-2; CDR3nt: TGTGCCAGCACCAAGCAGGGGGTAGGCTACACCTTC; CDR3aa: CASTKQGVGYTF
abundance: once; d_gene: -; v_gene: TRBV5-4; j_gene: TRBJ1-2; CDR3nt: TGTGCCAGCAGCTTGGGGCATAACTATGGCTACACCTTC; CDR3aa: CASSLGHNYGYTF
abundance: -; d_gene: -; v_gene: TRBV13; j_gene: TRBJ1-6; CDR3nt: TGTGCCAGCAGCACGAGTTCAGCAGGGCGTCATTCACCCCTCCACTTT; CDR3aa: CASSTSSAGRHSPLHF
abundance: -; d_gene: -; v_gene: TRBV6-1; j_gene: TRBJ1-2; CDR3nt: TGTGCCAGCAGTGAAGCGCCAGGGTCCTATGGCTACACCTTC; CDR3aa: CASSEAPGSYGYTF